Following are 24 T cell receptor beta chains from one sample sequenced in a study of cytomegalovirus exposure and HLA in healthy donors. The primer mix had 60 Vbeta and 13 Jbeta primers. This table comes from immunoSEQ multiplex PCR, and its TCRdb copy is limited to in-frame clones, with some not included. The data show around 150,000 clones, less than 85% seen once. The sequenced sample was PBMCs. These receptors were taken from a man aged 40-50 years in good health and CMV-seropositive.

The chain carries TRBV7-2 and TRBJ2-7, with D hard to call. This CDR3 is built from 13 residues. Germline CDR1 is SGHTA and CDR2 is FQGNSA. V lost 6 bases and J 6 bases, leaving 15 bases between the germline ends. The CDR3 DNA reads TGTGCCAGCAGTATAGCCAATAACCTCGAGCAGTACTTC. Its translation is CASSIANNLEQYF.

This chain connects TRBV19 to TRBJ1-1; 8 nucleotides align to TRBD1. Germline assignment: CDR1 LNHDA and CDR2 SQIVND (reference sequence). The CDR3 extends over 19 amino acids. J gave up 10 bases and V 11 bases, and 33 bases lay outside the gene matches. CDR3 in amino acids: CAVESRGQGADFWFGGAFF. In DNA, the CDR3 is TGTGCCGTAGAAAGTAGGGGGCAGGGGGCGGATTTTTGGTTCGGTGGAGCTTTCTTT.

CDR3 amino acids: CASSYSGAGDQETQYF. The CDR3 DNA is TGTGCCAGCAGTTACTCTGGGGCAGGGGACCAAGAGACCCAGTACTTC. The chain has TRBV6-5 and TRBJ2-5; maybe TRBD1 (6 bases). Looked up from germline, CDR1 is MNHEY and CDR2 is SVGAGI. V was clipped by 0 bases and J by 0 bases, with 11 bases between them. The CDR3 length is 16 residues.

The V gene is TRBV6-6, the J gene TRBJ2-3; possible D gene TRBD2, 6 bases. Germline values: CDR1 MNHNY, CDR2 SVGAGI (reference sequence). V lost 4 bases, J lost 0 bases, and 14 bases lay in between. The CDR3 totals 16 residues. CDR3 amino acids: CASSSTGTSSTDTQYF. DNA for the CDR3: TGTGCCAGCAGTTCAACCGGGACTTCTAGCACAGATACGCAGTATTTT.

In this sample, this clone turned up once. This CDR3 reads CASSLTGGSVNTEAFF. CDR3 bases: TGTGCCAGCAGTTTAACAGGGGGCTCCGTGAACACTGAAGCTTTCTTT. This sequence joins TRBV27 and TRBJ1-1; 9 bases match TRBD1. The germline V gene has CDR1 MNHEY and CDR2 SMNVEV (reference sequence). CDR3 length equals 16 residues. V trimming: 2 bases; J trimming: 0 bases; junction bases outside the gene matches: 4.

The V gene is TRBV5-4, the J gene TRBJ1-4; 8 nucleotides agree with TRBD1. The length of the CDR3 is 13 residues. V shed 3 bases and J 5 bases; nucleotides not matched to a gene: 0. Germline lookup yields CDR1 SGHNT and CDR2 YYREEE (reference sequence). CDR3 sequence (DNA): TGTGCCAGCAGCTGGACAGGGAATGAAAAACTGTTTTTT. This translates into CASSWTGNEKLFF.

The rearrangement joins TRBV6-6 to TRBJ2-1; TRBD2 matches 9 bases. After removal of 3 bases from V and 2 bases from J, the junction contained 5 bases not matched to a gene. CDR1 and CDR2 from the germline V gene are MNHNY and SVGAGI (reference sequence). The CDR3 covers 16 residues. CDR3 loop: CASSYPAGGAYNEQFF. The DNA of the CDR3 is TGTGCCAGCAGTTATCCGGCGGGGGGGGCCTACAATGAGCAGTTCTTC.

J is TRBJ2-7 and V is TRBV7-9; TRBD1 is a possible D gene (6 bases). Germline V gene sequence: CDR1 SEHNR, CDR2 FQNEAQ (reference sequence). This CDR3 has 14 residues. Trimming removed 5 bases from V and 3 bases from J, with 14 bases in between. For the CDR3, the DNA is TGTGCCAGCAGCCGCCTCGGACAGAGCTACGAGCAGTACTTC. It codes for CASSRLGQSYEQYF.

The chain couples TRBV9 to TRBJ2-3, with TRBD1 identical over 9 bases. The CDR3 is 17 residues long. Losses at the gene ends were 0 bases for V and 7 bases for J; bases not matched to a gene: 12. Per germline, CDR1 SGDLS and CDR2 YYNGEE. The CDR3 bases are TGTGCCAGCAGCGTAGCTCTAATGGGACAGGGACAAAATACGCAGTATTTT. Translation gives CASSVALMGQGQNTQYF.

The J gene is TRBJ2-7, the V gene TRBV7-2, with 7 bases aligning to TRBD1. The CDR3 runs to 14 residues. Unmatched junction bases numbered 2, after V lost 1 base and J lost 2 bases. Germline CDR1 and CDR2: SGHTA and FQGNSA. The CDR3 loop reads CASSLGQGAYEQYF. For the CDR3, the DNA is TGTGCCAGCAGCTTAGGCCAGGGGGCCTACGAGCAGTACTTC.

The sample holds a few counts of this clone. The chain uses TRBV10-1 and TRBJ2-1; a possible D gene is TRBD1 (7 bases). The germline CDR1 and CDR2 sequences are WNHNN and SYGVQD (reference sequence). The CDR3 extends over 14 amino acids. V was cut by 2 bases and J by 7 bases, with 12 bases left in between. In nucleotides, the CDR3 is TGCGCCAGCAGTGAGGGCAGGGGGAGGAATGAGCAGTTCTTC. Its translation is CASSEGRGRNEQFF.

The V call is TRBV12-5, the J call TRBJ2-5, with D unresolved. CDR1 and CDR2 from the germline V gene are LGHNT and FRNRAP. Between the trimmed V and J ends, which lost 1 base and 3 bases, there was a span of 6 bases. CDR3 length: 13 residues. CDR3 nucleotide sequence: TGTGCTAGTGGTTTGGGGCTAGAAGAGACCCAGTACTTC. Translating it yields CASGLGLEETQYF.

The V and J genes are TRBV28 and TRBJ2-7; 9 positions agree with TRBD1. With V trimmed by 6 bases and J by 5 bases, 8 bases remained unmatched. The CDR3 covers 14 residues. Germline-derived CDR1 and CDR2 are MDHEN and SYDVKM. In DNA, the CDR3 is TGTGCCAGCAGACCCGGGACAGGGCCCCACGAGCAGTACTTC. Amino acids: CASRPGTGPHEQYF. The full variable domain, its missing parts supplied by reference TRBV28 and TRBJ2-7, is DVKVTQSSRYLVKRTGEKVFLECVQDMDHENMFWYRQDPGLGLRLIYFSYDVKMKEKGDIPEGYSVSREKKERFSLILESASTNQTSMYLCASRPGTGPHEQYFGPGTRLTVT.

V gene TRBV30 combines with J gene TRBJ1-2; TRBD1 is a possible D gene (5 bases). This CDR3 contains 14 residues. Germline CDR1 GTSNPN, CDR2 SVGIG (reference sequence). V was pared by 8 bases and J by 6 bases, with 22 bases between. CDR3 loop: CAKDYGGGVDGYTF. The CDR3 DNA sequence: TGTGCCAAGGATTATGGGGGGGGAGTTGATGGCTACACCTTC. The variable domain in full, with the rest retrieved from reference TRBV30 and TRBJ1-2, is SQTIHQWPATLVQPVGSPLSLECTVEGTSNPNLYWYRQAAGRGLQLLFYSVGIGQISSEVPQNLSASRPQDRQFILSSKKLLLSDSGFYLCAKDYGGGVDGYTFGSGTRLTVV.

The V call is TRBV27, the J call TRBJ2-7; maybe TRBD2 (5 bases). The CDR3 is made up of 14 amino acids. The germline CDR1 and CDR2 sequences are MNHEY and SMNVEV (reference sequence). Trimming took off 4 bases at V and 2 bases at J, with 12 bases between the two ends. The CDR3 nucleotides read TGTGCCAGCAGTTCCGCGGGCTTACCCTACGAGCAGTACTTC. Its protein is CASSSAGLPYEQYF.

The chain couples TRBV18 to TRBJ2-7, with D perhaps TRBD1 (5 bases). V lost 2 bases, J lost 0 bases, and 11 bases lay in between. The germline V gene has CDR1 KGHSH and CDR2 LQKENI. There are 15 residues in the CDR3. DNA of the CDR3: TGTGCCAGCTCACCAGGGGCAGAGAGCTCCTACGAGCAGTACTTC. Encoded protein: CASSPGAESSYEQYF.

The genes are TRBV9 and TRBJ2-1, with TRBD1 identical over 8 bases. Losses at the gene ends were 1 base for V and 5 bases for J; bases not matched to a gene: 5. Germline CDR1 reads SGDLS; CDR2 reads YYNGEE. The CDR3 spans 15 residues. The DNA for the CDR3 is TGTGCCAGCAGCGTATTGACAGGGGACCACAATGAGCAGTTCTTC. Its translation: CASSVLTGDHNEQFF.

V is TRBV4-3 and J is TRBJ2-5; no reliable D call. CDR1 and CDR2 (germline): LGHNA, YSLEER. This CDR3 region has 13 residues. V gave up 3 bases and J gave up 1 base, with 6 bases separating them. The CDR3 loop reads CASSQEFQETQYF. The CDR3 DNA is TGCGCCAGCAGCCAGGAGTTCCAAGAGACCCAGTACTTC.

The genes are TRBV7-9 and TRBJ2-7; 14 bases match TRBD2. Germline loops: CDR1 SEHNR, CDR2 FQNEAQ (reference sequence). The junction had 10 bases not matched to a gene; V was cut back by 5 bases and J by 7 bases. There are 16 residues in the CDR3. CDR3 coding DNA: TGTGCCAGCAGCCCCCCCCGACTAGCGGGAGGGGCTGAGCAGTACTTC. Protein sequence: CASSPPRLAGGAEQYF.

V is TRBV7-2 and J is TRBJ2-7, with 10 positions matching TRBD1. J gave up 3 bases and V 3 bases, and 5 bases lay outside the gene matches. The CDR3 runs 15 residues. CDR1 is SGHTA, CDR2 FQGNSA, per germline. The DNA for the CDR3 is TGTGCCAGCAGCTTGAGACAGGGGGCCGGCTACGAGCAGTACTTC. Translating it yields CASSLRQGAGYEQYF. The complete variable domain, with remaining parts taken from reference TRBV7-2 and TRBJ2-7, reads GAGVSQSPSNKVTEKGKDVELRCDPISGHTALYWYRQSLGQGLEFLIYFQGNSAPDKSGLPSDRFSAERTGGSVSTLTIQRTQQEDSAVYLCASSLRQGAGYEQYFGPGTRLTVT.

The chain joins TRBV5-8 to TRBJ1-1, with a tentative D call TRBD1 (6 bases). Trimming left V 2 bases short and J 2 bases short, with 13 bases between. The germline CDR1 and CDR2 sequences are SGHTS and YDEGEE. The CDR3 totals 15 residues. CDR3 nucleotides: TGTGCCAGCAGCTTCGCGGCCAGGGGAAACACTGAAGCTTTCTTT. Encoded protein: CASSFAARGNTEAFF.

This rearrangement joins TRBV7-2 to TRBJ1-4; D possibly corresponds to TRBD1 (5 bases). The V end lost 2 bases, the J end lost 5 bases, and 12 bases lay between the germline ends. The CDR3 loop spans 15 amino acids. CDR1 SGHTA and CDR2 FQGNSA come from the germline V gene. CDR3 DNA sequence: TGTGCCAGCAGCTTACAGGGATACGCAAATGAAAAACTGTTTTTT. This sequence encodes CASSLQGYANEKLFF. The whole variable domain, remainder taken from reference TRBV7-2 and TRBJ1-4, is GAGVSQSPSNKVTEKGKDVELRCDPISGHTALYWYRQSLGQGLEFLIYFQGNSAPDKSGLPSDRFSAERTGGSVSTLTIQRTQQEDSAVYLCASSLQGYANEKLFFGSGTQLSVL.

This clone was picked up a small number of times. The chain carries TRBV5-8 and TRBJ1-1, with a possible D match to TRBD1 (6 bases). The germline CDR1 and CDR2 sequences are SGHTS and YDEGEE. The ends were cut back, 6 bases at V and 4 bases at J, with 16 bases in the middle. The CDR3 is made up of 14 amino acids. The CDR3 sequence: CASIHTGRGTEAFF. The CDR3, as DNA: TGTGCCAGCATCCACACAGGGAGGGGCACTGAAGCTTTCTTT. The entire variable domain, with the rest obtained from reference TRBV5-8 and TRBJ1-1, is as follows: EAGVTQSPTHLIKTRGQQATLRCSPISGHTSVYWYQQALGLGLQFLLWYDEGEERNRGNFPPRFSGRQFPNYSSELNVNALELEDSALYLCASIHTGRGTEAFFGQGTRLTVV.

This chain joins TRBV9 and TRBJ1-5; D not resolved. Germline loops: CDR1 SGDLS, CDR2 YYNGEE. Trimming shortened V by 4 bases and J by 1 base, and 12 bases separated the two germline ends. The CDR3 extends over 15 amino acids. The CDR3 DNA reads TGTGCCAGCAGCACGAGGGAAGGGAGCAATCAGCCCCAGCATTTT. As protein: CASSTREGSNQPQHF.